Following are 17 T cell receptor beta chains from one sample sequenced in a study of HIV-infected patients and healthy controls. All unsorted peripheral T cells were captured because whole blood was used without fractionation. Approximately 510 ng RNA was reverse transcribed with alpha and beta constant-region primers. Separate chain-specific third strand synthesis with multiplexing indices produced the alpha and beta libraries. In TCRdb, the 5' RACE reads were re-called with MiXCR into one record per CDR3 protein. This sample yields approximately 18,000 distinct CDR3 sequences, of which around 9.3% are seen a single time; 2.6% belongs to the top ten. The sample was blood. The receptors were gathered from an adult in good health.

This clonotype was counted many times. The rearrangement links TRBV7-2 to TRBJ2-1; TRBD2 aligns across 7 bases. V trimming: 6 bases; J trimming: 10 bases; junction bases outside the gene matches: 12. Germline CDR1 reads SGHTA; CDR2 reads FQGNSA. The CDR3 is 14 amino acids. The DNA for the CDR3 is TGTGCCAGCAGTCAAGGGCGGGGGTTCCTCGAGCAGTTCTTC. Translated: CASSQGRGFLEQFF.

This clonotype appeared many times. The V call is TRBV6-1, the J call TRBJ1-1, with 9 bases fitting TRBD1. Germline V gives CDR1 MNHNS, CDR2 SASEGT. There are 14 residues in the CDR3. The V segment lost 6 bases and the J segment 4 bases; nucleotides outside the gene matches: 6. CDR3 DNA: TGTGCCAGCAGGGACAGGGGACGGCCCACTGAAGCTTTCTTT. Protein: CASRDRGRPTEAFF.

This clonotype was found many times. V gene TRBV4-1 combines with J gene TRBJ2-1; TRBD1 or TRBD2 may be the D gene (5 bases each). The V and J ends lost 4 bases and 7 bases respectively, with 17 bases between them. This CDR3 is built from 15 residues. The germline V gene encodes CDR1 MGHRA and CDR2 YSYEKL. The CDR3 bases are TGCGCCAGCAGCCTTGCAGGAACGGGGCTTAATGAGCAGTTCTTC. Translation gives CASSLAGTGLNEQFF.

This clonotype was observed at least ten times. The chain uses TRBV7-2 and TRBJ2-7; 12 bases align to TRBD2. Unmatched junction bases numbered 11, after V lost 0 bases and J lost 2 bases. The CDR3 contains 19 residues. Germline values: CDR1 SGHTA, CDR2 FQGNSA. The CDR3 sequence is CASSLAPRTSGNPPYEQYF. The CDR3 region has the DNA TGTGCCAGCAGCTTAGCGCCCCGGACTAGCGGGAACCCTCCCTACGAGCAGTACTTC.

This chain connects TRBV7-3 to TRBJ2-3, with TRBD2 identical over 10 bases. Germline trimming cut 3 bases from V and 4 bases from J; bases unmatched to any gene: 4. This CDR3 is built from 15 residues. Germline values: CDR1 SGHTA, CDR2 FQGTGA. As DNA, the CDR3 is TGTGCCAGCAGCTTCTCAAGCGGGAGGGCAGATACGCAGTATTTT. Translation: CASSFSSGRADTQYF.

Of note for this clonotype: No conserved phenylalanine or tryptophan ends this CDR3, so it is likely a read error. The chain recombines TRBV19 with TRBJ2-4; D is possibly TRBD1 or TRBD2 (5 bases each). The CDR3 consists of 17 residues. The V gene lost 6 bases and the J gene lost 0 bases, with 18 bases spanning the gap. From germline, CDR1 is LNHDA and CDR2 SQIVND (reference sequence). CDR3 amino acids: CASSLGPGGLAKNIQYL. The CDR3 region has the DNA TGTGCCAGTAGCCTGGGACCCGGCGGGCTAGCCAAAAACATTCAGTACTTA.

This clonotype was seen at least ten times. This chain uses TRBV4-1 with TRBJ2-2; D gene ambiguous. Germline values: CDR1 MGHRA, CDR2 YSYEKL. The V and J ends lost 0 bases and 4 bases respectively, with 6 bases between them. The CDR3 contains 14 residues. The CDR3 nucleotides read TGCGCCAGCAGCCAAGATTCGGGCACCGGGGAGCTGTTTTTT. This codes for CASSQDSGTGELFF.

The V and J genes are TRBV2 and TRBJ2-2; a weak D match, TRBD1 (6 bases). Germline CDR1 reads SNHLY; CDR2 reads FYNNEI. The V end was cut by 6 bases, the J end by 6 bases, with 14 bases between. This CDR3 is built from 14 residues. The CDR3 region has the DNA TGTGCCAGCAGCCTAACAGGGTCATCCGGGGAGCTGTTTTTT. This gives the protein CASSLTGSSGELFF.

The V call is TRBV12-3 or TRBV12-4, the J call TRBJ2-3; D is undetermined. With 1 base removed from V and 2 bases from J, the gap between germline ends came to 10 bases. The CDR3 length is 15 residues. The CDR3 loop reads CASSLVDGPTDTQYF. The CDR3, as DNA: TGTGCCAGCAGTTTAGTCGACGGACCCACAGATACGCAGTATTTT.

The V and J genes are TRBV18 and TRBJ2-3; D may be TRBD2 (6 bases). The CDR3 totals 16 residues. Germline CDR1 reads KGHSH; CDR2 reads LQKENI. V was cut by 0 bases and J by 2 bases, with 12 bases left in between. DNA of the CDR3: TGTGCCAGCTCACCACCGTGGGGAGGTAACACAGATACGCAGTATTTT. This translates into CASSPPWGGNTDTQYF.

This clonotype was seen a few times. The chain links TRBV6-2 or TRBV6-3 to TRBJ1-1, with D unclear. Germline CDR1 and CDR2: MNHEY and SVGEGT. Trimming shortened V by 5 bases and J by 3 bases, and 10 bases separated the two germline ends. This CDR3 has 13 amino acids. Here the CDR3 DNA reads TGTGCCAGCAGTACTTTTCTTCACACTGAAGCTTTCTTT. This sequence encodes CASSTFLHTEAFF.

This clonotype was recorded at least ten times. V usage is TRBV7-6 and J usage is TRBJ2-1, with 12 positions matching TRBD2. This CDR3 spans 19 amino acids. V lost 2 bases to trimming and J lost 2 bases; unmatched junction nucleotides: 10. Germline loops: CDR1 SGHVS, CDR2 FNYEAQ. CDR3 loop: CASSLYLRTSGKPYNEQFF. Here the CDR3 DNA reads TGTGCCAGCAGCTTATATCTTCGGACTAGCGGGAAACCCTACAATGAGCAGTTCTTC.

This clonotype was recorded many times. The chain carries TRBV6-2 or TRBV6-3 and TRBJ2-3, with 12 bases that match TRBD1. J gave up 7 bases and V 4 bases, and 6 bases lay outside the gene matches. Germline CDR1 MNHEY, CDR2 SVGEGT. The CDR3 is 15 residues long. This CDR3 is CASSSVGTGGNTQYF. The CDR3, as DNA: TGTGCCAGCAGTTCGGTCGGGACAGGGGGCAATACGCAGTATTTT.

This clonotype was seen repeatedly, ten times or more. The chain is built from TRBV7-2 and TRBJ2-3; D gene unclear. CDR3 length: 14 amino acids. Germline V lookup: CDR1 SGHTA, CDR2 FQGNSA. V was trimmed by 2 bases and J by 1 base, leaving 7 bases between them. CDR3 amino acids: CASSLSAGTDTQYF. The CDR3 DNA reads TGTGCCAGCAGCTTATCGGCAGGCACAGATACGCAGTATTTT. The full variable domain, its missing parts supplied by reference TRBV7-2 and TRBJ2-3, is GAGVSQSPSNKVTEKGKDVELRCDPISGHTALYWYRQSLGQGLEFLIYFQGNSAPDKSGLPSDRFSAERTGGSVSTLTIQRTQQEDSAVYLCASSLSAGTDTQYFGPGTRLTVL.

This clonotype was seen at least ten times. The chain employs TRBV10-3 and TRBJ2-6; D gene unclear. V lost 4 bases to trimming and J lost 0 bases, with 7 bases between them. This CDR3 spans 15 amino acids. CDR1 and CDR2 from the germline V gene are ENHRY and SYGVKD. CDR3: CAISVEHSGANVLTF. The DNA for the CDR3 is TGTGCCATCAGTGTGGAACACTCTGGGGCCAACGTCCTGACTTTC.

This clonotype was picked up many times. The chain has TRBV5-1 and TRBJ1-1; 7 bases line up with TRBD1. Germline CDR1 is SGHRS and CDR2 is YFSETQ. The V gene end was trimmed by 0 bases and the J gene end by 10 bases; junction bases not matched to a gene: 3. The CDR3 is made up of 12 amino acids. The CDR3 reads CASSLEGALAFF. CDR3 sequence (DNA): TGCGCCAGCAGCTTGGAGGGGGCGTTAGCTTTCTTT.

This clonotype was seen ten or more times. This chain connects TRBV9 to TRBJ2-2; unclear D gene. CDR1 is SGDLS, CDR2 YYNGEE, per germline. The CDR3 consists of 15 residues. The V and J ends lost 2 bases and 3 bases respectively, with 11 bases between them. The CDR3, as DNA: TGTGCCAGCAGCGTTGGACGTACGGACACCGGGGAGCTGTTTTTT. Encoded protein: CASSVGRTDTGELFF. Filled out from reference TRBV9 and TRBJ2-2, the complete variable domain reads DSGVTQTPKHLITATGQRVTLRCSPRSGDLSVYWYQQSLDQGLQFLIQYYNGEERAKGNILERFSAQQFPDLHSELNLSSLELGDSALYFCASSVGRTDTGELFFGEGSRLTVL.